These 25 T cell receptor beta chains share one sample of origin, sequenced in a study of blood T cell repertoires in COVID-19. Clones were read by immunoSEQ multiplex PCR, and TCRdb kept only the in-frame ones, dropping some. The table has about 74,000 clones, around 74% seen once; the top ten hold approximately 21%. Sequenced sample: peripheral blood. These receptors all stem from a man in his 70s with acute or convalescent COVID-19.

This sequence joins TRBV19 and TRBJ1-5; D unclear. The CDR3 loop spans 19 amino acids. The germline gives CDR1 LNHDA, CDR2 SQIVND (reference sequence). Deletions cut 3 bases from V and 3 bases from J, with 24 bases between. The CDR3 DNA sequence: TGTGCCAGTAGTATGGCGCTGTGGGAGGTTACAGTAACCAATCAGCCCCAGCATTTT. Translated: CASSMALWEVTVTNQPQHF.

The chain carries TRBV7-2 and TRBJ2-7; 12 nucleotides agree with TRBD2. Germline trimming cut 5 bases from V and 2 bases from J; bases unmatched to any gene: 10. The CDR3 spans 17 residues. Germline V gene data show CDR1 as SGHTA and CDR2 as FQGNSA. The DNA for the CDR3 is TGTGCCAGCAGCCACTACGGGACTAGCGGGTTTCCCTACGAGCAGTACTTC. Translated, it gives CASSHYGTSGFPYEQYF.

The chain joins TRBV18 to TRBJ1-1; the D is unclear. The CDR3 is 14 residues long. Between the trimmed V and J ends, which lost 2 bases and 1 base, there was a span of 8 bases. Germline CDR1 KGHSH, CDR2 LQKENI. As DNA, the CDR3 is TGTGCCAGCTCACCAGTGCAGGCGAACACTGAAGCTTTCTTT. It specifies CASSPVQANTEAFF.

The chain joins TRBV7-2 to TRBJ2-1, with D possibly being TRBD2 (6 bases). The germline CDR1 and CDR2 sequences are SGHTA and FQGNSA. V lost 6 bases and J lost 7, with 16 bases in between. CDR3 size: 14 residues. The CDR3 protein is CASSRVGGDNEQFF. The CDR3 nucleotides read TGTGCCAGCAGTCGAGTGGGGGGTGATAATGAGCAGTTCTTC.

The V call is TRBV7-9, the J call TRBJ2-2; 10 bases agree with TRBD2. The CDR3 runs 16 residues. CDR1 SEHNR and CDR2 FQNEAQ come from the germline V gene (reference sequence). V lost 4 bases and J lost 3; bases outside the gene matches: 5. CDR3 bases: TGTGCCAGCAGCTCTAGCGGGAGCCTTTACACCGGGGAGCTGTTTTTT. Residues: CASSSSGSLYTGELFF.

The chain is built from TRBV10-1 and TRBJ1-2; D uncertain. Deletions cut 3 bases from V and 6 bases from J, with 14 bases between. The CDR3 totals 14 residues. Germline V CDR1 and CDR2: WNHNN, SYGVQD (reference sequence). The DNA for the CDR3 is TGCGCCAGCAGTGAAGCGAATGAGCCCGATGGCTACACCTTC. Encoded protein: CASSEANEPDGYTF.

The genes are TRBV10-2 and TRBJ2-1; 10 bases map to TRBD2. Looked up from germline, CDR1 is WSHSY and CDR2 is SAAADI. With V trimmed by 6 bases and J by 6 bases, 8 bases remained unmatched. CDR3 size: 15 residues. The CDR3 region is CASRTTSGPANEQFF. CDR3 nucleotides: TGCGCCAGCAGGACGACTAGCGGGCCGGCCAATGAGCAGTTCTTC.

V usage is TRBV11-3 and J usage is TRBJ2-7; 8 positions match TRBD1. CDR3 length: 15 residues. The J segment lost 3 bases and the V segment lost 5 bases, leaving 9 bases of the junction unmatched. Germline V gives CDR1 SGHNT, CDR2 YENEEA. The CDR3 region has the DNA TGTGCCAGCAGCCCATCCTGGGACAGGAGCTACGAGCAGTACTTC. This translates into CASSPSWDRSYEQYF.

This CDR3 is CASSLMASGIQETQYF. Written as DNA, the CDR3 is TGTGCCAGCAGCCTAATGGCTAGCGGTATCCAAGAGACCCAGTACTTC. The chain joins TRBV7-8 to TRBJ2-5, with TRBD2 matching 7 bases. The V and J ends lost 5 bases and 1 base, in that order; junction bases with no gene match: 10. Per the germline V gene, CDR1 is SGHVS and CDR2 is FQNEAQ. CDR3 length equals 16 residues.

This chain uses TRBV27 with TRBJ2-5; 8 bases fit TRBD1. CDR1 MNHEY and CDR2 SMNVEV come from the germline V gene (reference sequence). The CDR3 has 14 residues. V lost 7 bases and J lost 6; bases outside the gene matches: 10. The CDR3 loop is CASKPGQVSQTQYF. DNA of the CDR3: TGTGCCAGCAAGCCGGGACAGGTCTCGCAGACCCAGTACTTC.

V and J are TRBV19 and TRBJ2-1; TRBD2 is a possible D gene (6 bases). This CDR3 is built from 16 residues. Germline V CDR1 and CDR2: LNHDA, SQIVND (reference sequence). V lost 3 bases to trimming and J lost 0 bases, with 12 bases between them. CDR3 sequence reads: CASSIGGTISYNEQFF. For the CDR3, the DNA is TGTGCCAGTAGTATCGGCGGGACCATCTCCTACAATGAGCAGTTCTTC.

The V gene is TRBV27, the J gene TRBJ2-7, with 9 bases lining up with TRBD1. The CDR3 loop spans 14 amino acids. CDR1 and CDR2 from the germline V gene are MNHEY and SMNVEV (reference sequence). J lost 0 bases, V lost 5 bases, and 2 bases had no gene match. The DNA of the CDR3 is TGTGCCAGCAGTAAGACAGGGGGCTCCTACGAGCAGTACTTC. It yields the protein CASSKTGGSYEQYF.

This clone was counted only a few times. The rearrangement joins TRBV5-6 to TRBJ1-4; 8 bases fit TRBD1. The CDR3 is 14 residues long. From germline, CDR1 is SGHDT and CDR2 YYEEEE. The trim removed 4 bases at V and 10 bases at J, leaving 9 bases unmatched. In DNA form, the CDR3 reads TGTGCCAGCAGCCCCGACAGGGGTCTCGGAAAACTGTTTTTT. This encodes CASSPDRGLGKLFF.

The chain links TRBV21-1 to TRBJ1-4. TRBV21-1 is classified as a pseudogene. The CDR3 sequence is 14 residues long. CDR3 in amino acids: CASCGGQGNEKLFF. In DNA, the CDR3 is TGTGCCAGCTGCGGGGGTCAGGGAAATGAAAAACTGTTTTTT.

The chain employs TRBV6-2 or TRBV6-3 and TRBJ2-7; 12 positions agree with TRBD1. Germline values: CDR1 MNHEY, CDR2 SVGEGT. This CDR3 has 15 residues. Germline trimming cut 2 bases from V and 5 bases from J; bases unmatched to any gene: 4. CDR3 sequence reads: CASSYPGQGADEQYF. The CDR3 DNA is TGTGCCAGCAGTTACCCGGGACAGGGGGCAGACGAGCAGTACTTC.

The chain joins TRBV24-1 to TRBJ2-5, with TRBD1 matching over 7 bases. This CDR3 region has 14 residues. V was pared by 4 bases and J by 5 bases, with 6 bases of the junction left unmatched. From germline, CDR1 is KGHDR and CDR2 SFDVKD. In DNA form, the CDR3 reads TGTGCCACCAGTGACCGAGGGGGCGTGGAGACCCAGTACTTC. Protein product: CATSDRGGVETQYF.

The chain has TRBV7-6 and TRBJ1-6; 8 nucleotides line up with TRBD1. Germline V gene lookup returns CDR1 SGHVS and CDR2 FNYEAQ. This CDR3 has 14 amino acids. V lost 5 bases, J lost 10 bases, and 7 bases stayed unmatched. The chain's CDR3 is CASSPGQGLSPLHF. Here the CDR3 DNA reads TGTGCCAGCAGCCCCGGACAGGGTTTGTCACCCCTCCACTTT.

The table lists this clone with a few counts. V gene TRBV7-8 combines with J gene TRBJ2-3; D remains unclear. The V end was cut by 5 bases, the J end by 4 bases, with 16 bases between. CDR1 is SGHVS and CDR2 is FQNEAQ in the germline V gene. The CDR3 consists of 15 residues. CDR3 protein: CASSPRVRAADTQYF. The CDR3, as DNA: TGTGCCAGCAGCCCCCGTGTACGAGCCGCAGATACGCAGTATTTT.

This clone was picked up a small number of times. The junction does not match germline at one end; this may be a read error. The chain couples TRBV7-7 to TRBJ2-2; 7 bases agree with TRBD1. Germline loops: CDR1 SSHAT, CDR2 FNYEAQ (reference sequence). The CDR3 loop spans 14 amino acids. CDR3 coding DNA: TGTGCTAGCAGCCCAGGGGGTCCTCCCGGGGAGCTGTTTTTT. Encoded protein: CASSPGGPPGELFF.

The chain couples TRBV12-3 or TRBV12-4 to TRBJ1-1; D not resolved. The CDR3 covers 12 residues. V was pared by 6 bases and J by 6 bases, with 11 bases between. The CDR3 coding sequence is TGTGCCAGCAGCCCTAAGAGGGCTGAAGCTTTCTTT. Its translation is CASSPKRAEAFF.

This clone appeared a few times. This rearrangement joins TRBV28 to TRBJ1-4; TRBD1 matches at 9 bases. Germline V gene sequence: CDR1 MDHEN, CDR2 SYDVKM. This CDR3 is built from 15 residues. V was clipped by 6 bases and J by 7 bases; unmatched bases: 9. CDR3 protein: CASRRTGGEREKLFF. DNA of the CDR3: TGTGCCAGCAGACGTACAGGGGGCGAGCGTGAAAAACTGTTTTTT.

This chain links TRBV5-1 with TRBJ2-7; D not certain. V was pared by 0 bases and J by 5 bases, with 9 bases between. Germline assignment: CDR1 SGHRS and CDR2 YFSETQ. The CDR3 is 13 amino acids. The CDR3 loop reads CASSLEWSNEQYF. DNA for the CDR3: TGCGCCAGCAGCTTGGAGTGGAGTAACGAGCAGTACTTC.

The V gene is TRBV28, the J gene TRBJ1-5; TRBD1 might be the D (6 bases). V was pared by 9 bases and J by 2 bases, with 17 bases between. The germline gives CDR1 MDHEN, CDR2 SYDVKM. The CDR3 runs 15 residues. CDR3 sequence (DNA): TGTGCCAGTTTTAGGGACACCGGGGGCAATCAGCCCCAGCATTTT. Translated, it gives CASFRDTGGNQPQHF.

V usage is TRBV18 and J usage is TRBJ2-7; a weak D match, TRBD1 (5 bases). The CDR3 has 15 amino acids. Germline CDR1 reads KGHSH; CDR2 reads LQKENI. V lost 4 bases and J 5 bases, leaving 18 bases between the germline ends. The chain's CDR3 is CASSQTQGSRNEQYF. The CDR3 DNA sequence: TGTGCCAGCTCACAGACCCAGGGCTCGCGGAACGAGCAGTACTTC.

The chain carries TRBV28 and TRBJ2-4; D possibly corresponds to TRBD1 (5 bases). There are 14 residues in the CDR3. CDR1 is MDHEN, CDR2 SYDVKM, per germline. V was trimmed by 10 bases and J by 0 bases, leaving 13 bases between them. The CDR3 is CATTERAAKNIQYF. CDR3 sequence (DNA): TGTGCCACGACAGAACGGGCAGCCAAAAACATTCAGTACTTC.